This T cell receptor (beta chain) emerged from a study of T cell responses to AZD1222 COVID-19 vaccine. V dropped 1 base and J dropped 0 bases, with 14 bases sitting between them. This CDR3 is 17 amino acids long. Germline loops: CDR1 SGDLS, CDR2 YYNGEE. Regarding the study as a whole: Repertoire sampling happened only post peak T cell response.

Concerning this clone itself: Its antigen is not known.

Measured with immunoSEQ multiplex PCR; TCRdb has only the in-frame clones, and not every one. Here the sample spans roughly 120,000 clones, around 89% being singletons. The sample was peripheral blood, taken 28 days after the second AZD1222 dose. The clonotype originates from an adult who received the AZD1222 COVID-19 vaccine. The chain has TRBV9 and TRBJ2-1, with D perhaps matching TRBD2 (7 bases). The DNA for the CDR3 is TGTGCCAGCAGCGTAACGGGGGGCGGGATCTCCTACAATGAGCAGTTCTTC. Translation gives CASSVTGGGISYNEQFF.